The clone carrying this T cell receptor beta chain was seen only a few times. This record belongs to a study of blood T cell repertoires in COVID-19. Background on the study: Material from acute and convalescent COVID-19 was sourced from the United States, Italy and Spain. From T cells, B-cell-depleted T cells, or PBMCs came the material, which was cDNA or gDNA.

As originally analysed: Nucleated cell number was recorded as an estimate derived from reference gene primer amplification. The table came from immunoSEQ multiplex PCR; TCRdb's copy has only in-frame clones and leaves some out. The D gene and trimming were derived from the DNA, and the V and J assignments and clone size from that table. The sample lists under 200,000 clones, 80% to 95% seen once, with 0.5% to 0.65% in the top ten. This sequence was found in a man over 45 with acute or convalescent COVID-19. Sequences were obtained from peripheral blood.

Here the CDR3 reads CASSPTAPYEQYF. The CDR3 nucleotides read TGTGCCAGCTCACCAACTGCCCCCTACGAGCAGTACTTC. V and J are TRBV18 and TRBJ2-7; D uncertain. Germline V CDR1 and CDR2: KGHSH, LQKENI. The CDR3 covers 13 residues. V lost 2 bases and J lost 2, with 7 bases in between.